The 14 T cell receptor beta chains given below trace back to one sample, sequenced in a study of vaccination effects on CD4 cells after COVID-19 (dated by TCRdb to the early 2020s). These TCRs are of unknown antigen specificity. Receptor libraries were prepared by the immunoSEQ multiplex PCR assay. The clones in this table, taken by TCRdb from immuneACCESS, are in-frame only. Not every clone is retained; where verified, under half of the shortfall comes from an unresolved V gene, and the cause of the rest is unknown. The sample data list 20,000 to 30,000 clones, and about three quarters of these were observed just once. Of the sample, 23% is held by the ten largest clones. In the ViraFEST assay, PBMC were stimulated with viral peptide pools, and antigen-specific CD4+ T cell clonotypes were then identified by expansion using TCR sequencing. After around ten days of culture, CD4+ T cells were isolated with the EasySep CD4+ T cell isolation kit. Participants received two doses of either the BNT162b2 or the mRNA-1273 mRNA SARS-CoV-2 vaccine.

The starting material was CD4+ T cells from PBMCs cultured with HCoV-NL63 spike peptides, obtained after COVID-19 vaccination. The cell subset or site tag for this specimen amounts to: HCoV-NL63 spike overlapping peptide pool stimulation. The origin of the receptors is a human donor who received a COVID-19 vaccine.

The chain carries TRBV2 and TRBJ1-2, with D unclear. CDR3 length: 13 amino acids. Germline assignment: CDR1 SNHLY and CDR2 FYNNEI. V lost 6 bases and J lost 4, with 12 bases in between. The CDR3 coding sequence is TGTGCCAGCAGGATCGTGGGGATCTATGGCTACACCTTC. Protein: CASRIVGIYGYTF.

The chain carries TRBV5-5 and TRBJ1-1, with D tentatively TRBD1 (5 bases). V dropped 3 bases and J dropped 1 base, with 16 bases sitting between them. The germline CDR1 and CDR2 sequences are SGHKS and YYEKEE (reference sequence). The CDR3 is made up of 16 amino acids. The CDR3 nucleotides read TGTGCCAGCAGCTACAAGCAAGGGGACTCGAACACTGAAGCTTTCTTT. It encodes CASSYKQGDSNTEAFF. The full variable domain, its missing parts supplied by reference TRBV5-5 and TRBJ1-1, is DAGVTQSPTHLIKTRGQQVTLRCSPISGHKSVSWYQQVLGQGPQFIFQYYEKEERGRGNFPDRFSARQFPNYSSELNVNALLLGDSALYLCASSYKQGDSNTEAFFGQGTRLTVV.

A note on this clone: The identical CDR3 is also encoded by other nucleotide sequences in the sample. V is TRBV11-2 and J is TRBJ1-2, with TRBD1 as a possible D gene (5 bases). Per the germline V gene, CDR1 is SGHAT and CDR2 is FQNNGV. The V gene lost 0 bases and the J gene lost 0 bases, with 8 bases spanning the gap. This CDR3 is built from 15 residues. The CDR3 DNA reads TGTGCCAGCAGCTTAGATCCGGGGGCTAACTATGGCTACACCTTC. This encodes CASSLDPGANYGYTF. Full variable domain (remainder filled in from reference TRBV11-2 and TRBJ1-2): EAGVAQSPRYKIIEKRQSVAFWCNPISGHATLYWYQQILGQGPKLLIQFQNNGVVDDSQLPKDRFSAERLKGVDSTLKIQPAKLEDSAVYLCASSLDPGANYGYTFGSGTRLTVV.

The chain is built from TRBV4-3 and TRBJ2-1, with D tentatively TRBD1 or TRBD2 (5 bases each). The germline gives CDR1 LGHNA, CDR2 YSLEER. V was cut by 4 bases and J by 0 bases, with 10 bases left in between. The length of the CDR3 is 15 residues. The CDR3 sequence is CASSPRDGSYNEQFF. In DNA form, the CDR3 reads TGCGCCAGCAGCCCACGGGACGGCTCCTACAATGAGCAGTTCTTC.

CDR3 sequence (DNA): TGTGCCTGGAAACGGACAGGCGGTCGAGAGACCCAGTACTTC. It encodes CAWKRTGGRETQYF. The genes are TRBV30 and TRBJ2-5; the match to TRBD1 covers 7 bases. CDR1 and CDR2 from the germline V gene are GTSNPN and SVGIG (reference sequence). V lost 4 bases to trimming and J lost 4 bases; unmatched junction nucleotides: 9. The CDR3 is 14 residues long.

This rearrangement joins TRBV2 to TRBJ2-7, with D possibly being TRBD1 (6 bases). The CDR3 is 13 amino acids. Trimming stripped 6 bases from V and 2 bases from J, with 11 bases between. The germline gives CDR1 SNHLY, CDR2 FYNNEI. The CDR3 DNA follows: TGTGCCAGCAGGGGGGACACTCCCTACGAGCAGTACTTC. Its translation: CASRGDTPYEQYF. Complete variable domain (other parts from reference TRBV2 and TRBJ2-7): EPEVTQTPSHQVTQMGQEVILRCVPISNHLYFYWYRQILGQKVEFLVSFYNNEISEKSEIFDDQFSVERPDGSNFTLKIRSTKLEDSAMYFCASRGDTPYEQYFGPGTRLTVT.

The chain couples TRBV5-1 to TRBJ2-2, with 12 nucleotides matching TRBD1. V shed 0 bases and J 6 bases; nucleotides not matched to a gene: 9. Germline lookup yields CDR1 SGHRS and CDR2 YFSETQ. The CDR3 has 18 residues. The CDR3 DNA is TGCGCCAGCAGCTTGGAGGGACAGGGGGCGCCGGGGGCCGGGGAGCTGTTTTTT. Translating gives CASSLEGQGAPGAGELFF.

This chain connects TRBV19 to TRBJ2-4; the D gene is possibly TRBD1 (5 bases). Per the germline V gene, CDR1 is LNHDA and CDR2 is SQIVND (reference sequence). Trimming stripped 1 base from V and 0 bases from J, with 13 bases between. The CDR3 consists of 17 residues. CDR3 in DNA: TGTGCCAGTAGTATAGGGAACAGGAGATTAGCCAAAAACATTCAGTACTTC. Protein: CASSIGNRRLAKNIQYF. The complete variable domain, with remaining parts taken from reference TRBV19 and TRBJ2-4, reads DGGITQSPKYLFRKEGQNVTLSCEQNLNHDAMYWYRQDPGQGLRLIYYSQIVNDFQKGDIAEGYSVSREKKESFPLTVTSAQKNPTAFYLCASSIGNRRLAKNIQYFGAGTRLSVL.

The gene calls are TRBV28 and TRBJ2-7; D gene ambiguous. With 3 bases removed from V and 1 base from J, the gap between germline ends came to 13 bases. Germline V gene data show CDR1 as MDHEN and CDR2 as SYDVKM. This CDR3 has 15 residues. In nucleotides, the CDR3 is TGTGCCAGCAGTTTTGGTTCGCGGTTATCCTACGAGCAGTACTTC. Translation gives CASSFGSRLSYEQYF. Using reference TRBV28 and TRBJ2-7 for the parts outside the CDR3, the full variable domain is DVKVTQSSRYLVKRTGEKVFLECVQDMDHENMFWYRQDPGLGLRLIYFSYDVKMKEKGDIPEGYSVSREKKERFSLILESASTNQTSMYLCASSFGSRLSYEQYFGPGTRLTVT.

V and J are TRBV7-8 and TRBJ1-2; a possible D gene is TRBD1 (6 bases). The CDR3 covers 15 residues. V was pared by 0 bases and J by 1 base, with 9 bases between. Looked up from germline, CDR1 is SGHVS and CDR2 is FQNEAQ. Here the CDR3 DNA reads TGTGCCAGCAGCTTAGCGGAGGGGGGTAACTATGGCTACACCTTC. It specifies CASSLAEGGNYGYTF.

This clone was observed a handful of times. The chain joins TRBV9 to TRBJ1-1; unclear D gene. The germline V and J ends were trimmed by 2 bases and 1 base, with 6 bases remaining between them. CDR1 SGDLS and CDR2 YYNGEE come from the germline V gene. The CDR3 runs to 13 residues. As DNA, the CDR3 is TGTGCCAGCAGCGTTTTAGGGAACACTGAAGCTTTCTTT. Residues: CASSVLGNTEAFF. The full variable domain, in which reference TRBV9 and TRBJ1-1 provide the parts outside the CDR3, is DSGVTQTPKHLITATGQRVTLRCSPRSGDLSVYWYQQSLDQGLQFLIQYYNGEERAKGNILERFSAQQFPDLHSELNLSSLELGDSALYFCASSVLGNTEAFFGQGTRLTVV.

This clone was counted a few times. The V call is TRBV7-2, the J call TRBJ1-5; D is unresolved. The germline gives CDR1 SGHTA, CDR2 FQGNSA. V lost 4 bases and J lost 9, with 13 bases in between. The CDR3 length is 13 residues. CDR3 residues: CASSSNPNGPQHF. The CDR3 DNA sequence: TGTGCCAGCAGCTCCAACCCCAATGGGCCCCAGCATTTT.

Details on this clone: Other DNA sequences from this sample encode an identical CDR3 as well. The CDR3 coding sequence is TGTGCCTGGAGTGTTCGTAGCAATCAGCCCCAGCATTTT. It yields the protein CAWSVRSNQPQHF. This chain links TRBV30 with TRBJ1-5; D ambiguous. The CDR3 runs to 13 residues. Germline assignment: CDR1 GTSNPN and CDR2 SVGIG (reference sequence). V was cut by 0 bases and J by 0 bases, with 3 bases left in between. Variable domain in full (rest from reference TRBV30 and TRBJ1-5): SQTIHQWPATLVQPVGSPLSLECTVEGTSNPNLYWYRQAAGRGLQLLFYSVGIGQISSEVPQNLSASRPQDRQFILSSKKLLLSDSGFYLCAWSVRSNQPQHFGDGTRLSIL.

The chain links TRBV7-9 to TRBJ1-3; D remains unclear. From germline, CDR1 is SEHNR and CDR2 FQNEAQ (reference sequence). This CDR3 region has 14 residues. V lost 7 bases, J lost 0 bases, and 10 bases lay in between. The CDR3 DNA reads TGTGCCAGCAACTCAGAGGCCTCTGGAAACACCATATATTTT. Its translation is CASNSEASGNTIYF.